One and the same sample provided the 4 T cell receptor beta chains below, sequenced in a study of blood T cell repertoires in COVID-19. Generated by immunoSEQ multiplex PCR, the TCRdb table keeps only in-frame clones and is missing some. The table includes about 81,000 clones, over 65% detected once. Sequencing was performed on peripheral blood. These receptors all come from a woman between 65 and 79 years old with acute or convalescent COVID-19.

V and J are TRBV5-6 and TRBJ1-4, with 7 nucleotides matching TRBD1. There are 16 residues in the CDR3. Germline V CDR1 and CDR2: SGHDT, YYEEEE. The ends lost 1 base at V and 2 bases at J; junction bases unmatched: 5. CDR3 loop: CASSLSKQGTNEKLFF. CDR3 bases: TGTGCCAGCAGCTTGTCTAAACAGGGGACTAATGAAAAACTGTTTTTT.

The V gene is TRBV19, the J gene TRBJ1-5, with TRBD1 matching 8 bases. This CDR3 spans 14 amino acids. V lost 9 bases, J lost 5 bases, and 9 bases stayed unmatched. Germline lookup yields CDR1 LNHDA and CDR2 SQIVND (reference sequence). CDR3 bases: TGTGCCAGCGCCCGGACAGGGATAGATCAGCCCCAGCATTTT. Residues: CASARTGIDQPQHF.

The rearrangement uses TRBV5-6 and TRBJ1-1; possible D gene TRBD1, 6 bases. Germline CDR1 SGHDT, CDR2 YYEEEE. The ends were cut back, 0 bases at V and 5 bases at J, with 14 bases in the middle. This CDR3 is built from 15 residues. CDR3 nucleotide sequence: TGTGCCAGCAGCTTGGCTCCCAGGGGAAGTACTGAAGCTTTCTTT. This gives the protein CASSLAPRGSTEAFF. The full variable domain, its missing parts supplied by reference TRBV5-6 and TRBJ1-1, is DAGVTQSPTHLIKTRGQQVTLRCSPKSGHDTVSWYQQALGQGPQFIFQYYEEEERQRGNFPDRFSGHQFPNYSSELNVNALLLGDSALYLCASSLAPRGSTEAFFGQGTRLTVV.

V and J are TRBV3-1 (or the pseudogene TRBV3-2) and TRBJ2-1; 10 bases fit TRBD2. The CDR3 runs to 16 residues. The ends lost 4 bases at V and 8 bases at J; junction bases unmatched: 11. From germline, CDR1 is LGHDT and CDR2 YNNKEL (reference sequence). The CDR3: CASSPPLAGARDEQFF. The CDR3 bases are TGTGCCAGCAGCCCCCCGCTAGCGGGGGCGCGGGATGAGCAGTTCTTC.